These 24 T cell receptor beta chains originate from one sample sequenced in a study of T cells after posttransplantation cyclophosphamide. Libraries were prepared by immunoSEQ multiplex PCR; TCRdb keeps only in-frame clonotypes and omits some of them. Listed here are about 40,000 clones without any singletons, the top ten holding 3.5% to 5.5%. The sample comprised PBMCs. The source of these receptors is a woman in her fifties or sixties in good health and a related stem cell transplant donor.

The sample holds many counts of this clone. The gene calls are TRBV5-1 and TRBJ1-1; 7 positions agree with TRBD1. Germline-derived CDR1 and CDR2 are SGHRS and YFSETQ. V lost 4 bases, J lost 5 bases, and 14 bases stayed unmatched. The CDR3 runs to 16 residues. In DNA, the CDR3 is TGCGCCAGCAGCCCTCGGTCGCAGGGGGTAAGAACTGAAGCTTTCTTT. Its translation: CASSPRSQGVRTEAFF.

The table lists this clone with many counts. This chain links TRBV28 with TRBJ2-3; perhaps TRBD1 as D (5 bases). The germline V and J ends were trimmed by 5 bases and 4 bases, with 16 bases remaining between them. The CDR3 runs 15 residues. From germline, CDR1 is MDHEN and CDR2 SYDVKM. CDR3 nucleotide sequence: TGTGCCAGCAGTATCCTGACAGTAGCACCAGATACGCAGTATTTT. It is translated as CASSILTVAPDTQYF.

This clone occurred many times. The rearrangement joins TRBV2 to TRBJ1-5; 7 bases align to TRBD1. J gave up 4 bases and V 8 bases, and 8 bases lay outside the gene matches. The CDR3 spans 14 residues. The germline V gene encodes CDR1 SNHLY and CDR2 FYNNEI. This chain's CDR3 is CASDPGQNNQPQHF. In DNA form, the CDR3 reads TGTGCCAGCGACCCGGGACAGAATAATCAGCCCCAGCATTTT.

This clone was recorded many times. V and J are TRBV28 and TRBJ2-6; the D is unclear. The V and J ends lost 3 bases and 0 bases respectively, with 12 bases between them. In germline, CDR1 is MDHEN, CDR2 SYDVKM. The CDR3 has 17 residues. CDR3 residues: CASSLYRLSSGANVLTF. The CDR3 DNA sequence: TGTGCCAGCAGTTTGTATCGGTTGTCCTCTGGGGCCAACGTCCTGACTTTC.

This clone was seen many times. V usage is TRBV6-5 and J usage is TRBJ1-3, with unresolved D. The V end lost 4 bases, the J end lost 10 bases, and 8 bases lay between the germline ends. CDR1 is MNHEY, CDR2 SVGAGI, per germline. The CDR3 is 11 residues long. CDR3 DNA sequence: TGTGCCAGCAGTTGGGGAGGAACCATATATTTT. This translates into CASSWGGTIYF.

Ten or more counts support this clone. The gene calls are TRBV10-2 and TRBJ1-4, with 11 bases fitting TRBD1. Looked up from germline, CDR1 is WSHSY and CDR2 is SAAADI. The junction had 7 bases not matched to a gene; V was cut back by 6 bases and J by 4 bases. CDR3 length: 16 residues. As DNA, the CDR3 is TGCGCCAGCAGACTCGGACAGGGGGCAAGTAATGAAAAACTGTTTTTT. As protein: CASRLGQGASNEKLFF.

This clone was recorded many times. The genes are TRBV5-1 and TRBJ2-4, with D possibly being TRBD2 (6 bases). V was shortened by 0 bases and J by 0 bases, with 7 bases between the two germline ends. Looked up from germline, CDR1 is SGHRS and CDR2 is YFSETQ. The CDR3 totals 15 residues. The CDR3 sequence: CASSLGGVAKNIQYF. As DNA, the CDR3 is TGCGCCAGCAGCTTGGGGGGGGTAGCCAAAAACATTCAGTACTTC. Combining the CDR3 with reference TRBV5-1 and TRBJ2-4 gives the whole variable domain KAGVTQTPRYLIKTRGQQVTLSCSPISGHRSVSWYQQTPGQGLQFLFEYFSETQRNKGNFPGRFSGRQFSNSRSEMNVSTLELGDSALYLCASSLGGVAKNIQYFGAGTRLSVL.

This clone was counted at least ten times. The chain combines TRBV4-3 with TRBJ1-1; 10 bases fit TRBD1. J lost 0 bases, V lost 4 bases, and 14 bases had no gene match. CDR1 is LGHNA and CDR2 is YSLEER in the germline V gene. The CDR3 is 19 residues long. The CDR3 coding sequence is TGCGCCAGCAGCCCCCCTTTGGCCGGGACAGGGGCCATGAACACTGAAGCTTTCTTT. Protein product: CASSPPLAGTGAMNTEAFF.

This clone was found many times. The chain couples TRBV11-2 to TRBJ1-5; TRBD1 agrees at 10 bases. This CDR3 region has 14 residues. V trimming: 3 bases; J trimming: 7 bases; junction bases outside the gene matches: 3. CDR1 and CDR2 from the germline V gene are SGHAT and FQNNGV. Here the CDR3 reads CASSLGQGNQPQHF. The CDR3 DNA reads TGTGCCAGCAGCTTGGGACAGGGGAACCAGCCCCAGCATTTT.

This clone was picked up many times. The rearrangement links TRBV7-3 to TRBJ2-2; unclear D gene. V shed 5 bases and J shed 6 bases, with 7 bases lying between them. Germline V lookup: CDR1 SGHTA, CDR2 FQGTGA. CDR3 length equals 12 residues. The CDR3 DNA reads as TGTGCCAGCAGCCTCTTTTCCGGGGAGCTGTTTTTT. As protein: CASSLFSGELFF. Based on the CDR3 plus reference TRBV7-3 and TRBJ2-2, the full variable domain is GAGVSQTPSNKVTEKGKYVELRCDPISGHTALYWYRQSLGQGPEFLIYFQGTGAADDSGLPNDRFFAVRPEGSVSTLKIQRTERGDSAVYLCASSLFSGELFFGEGSRLTVL.

This clone occurred many times. This chain joins TRBV10-3 and TRBJ2-2, with D possibly matching TRBD2 (5 bases). Germline CDR1 is ENHRY and CDR2 is SYGVKD. Trimming shortened V by 4 bases and J by 10 bases, and 16 bases separated the two germline ends. The CDR3 loop spans 14 amino acids. This CDR3 is CAISGSGGRAELFF. CDR3 coding DNA: TGTGCCATCAGTGGCTCGGGCGGGCGGGCGGAGCTGTTTTTT.

This clone showed up many times. V usage is TRBV4-3 and J usage is TRBJ2-1, with D tentatively TRBD2 (5 bases). The CDR3 runs to 18 residues. The V end was cut by 0 bases, the J end by 5 bases, with 20 bases between. Germline V gene lookup returns CDR1 LGHNA and CDR2 YSLEER. This chain's CDR3 is CASSQDWERPSANNEQFF. The CDR3, as DNA: TGCGCCAGCAGCCAAGATTGGGAGCGGCCCAGCGCTAACAATGAGCAGTTCTTC.

This clone was observed many times. The CDR3 region is CASSPILQGPNEKLFF. In DNA form, the CDR3 reads TGTGCCAGCAGCCCAATACTACAGGGGCCTAATGAAAAACTGTTTTTT. The chain carries TRBV4-2 and TRBJ1-4; 7 nucleotides align to TRBD1. The CDR3 contains 16 residues. CDR1 is LGHNA and CDR2 is YNFKEQ in the germline V gene. V dropped 4 bases and J dropped 3; count of bases not matched to a gene: 8.

This clone was detected ten times or more. The genes are TRBV12-5 and TRBJ2-7, with TRBD1 as a possible D gene (5 bases). The CDR3 consists of 13 residues. In germline, CDR1 is LGHNT, CDR2 FRNRAP. V was clipped by 7 bases and J by 1 base, with 11 bases between them. The chain's CDR3 is CASALDKSYEQYF. In DNA, the CDR3 is TGTGCTAGTGCCCTGGACAAATCCTACGAGCAGTACTTC. The whole variable domain, remainder taken from reference TRBV12-5 and TRBJ2-7, is DARVTQTPRHKVTEMGQEVTMRCQPILGHNTVFWYRQTMMQGLELLAYFRNRAPLDDSGMPKDRFSAEMPDATLATLKIQPSEPRDSAVYFCASALDKSYEQYFGPGTRLTVT.

This clone was seen ten or more times. This chain uses TRBV19 with TRBJ2-3; TRBD2 matches 7 bases. From germline, CDR1 is LNHDA and CDR2 SQIVND (reference sequence). The CDR3 has 17 residues. The junction had 19 bases not matched to a gene; V was cut back by 10 bases and J by 3 bases. The chain's CDR3 is CATSRDYTSFSTDTQYF. The CDR3 DNA follows: TGTGCCACCTCTCGGGACTACACATCTTTCAGTACAGATACGCAGTATTTT.

Ten or more counts support this clone. The chain employs TRBV5-1 and TRBJ1-6; possible D gene TRBD1, 6 bases. CDR1 and CDR2 (germline): SGHRS, YFSETQ. The CDR3 is made up of 16 amino acids. With 4 bases removed from V and 6 bases from J, the gap between germline ends came to 17 bases. CDR3 sequence (DNA): TGCGCCAGCAGCCCAGCCCCGACAGGCACTAATTCACCCCTCCACTTT. Its translation is CASSPAPTGTNSPLHF.

Ten or more counts support this clone. CDR3 loop: CSVWTGGNSPLHF. CDR3 coding DNA: TGCAGCGTTTGGACAGGGGGGAATTCACCCCTCCACTTT. J is TRBJ1-6 and V is TRBV29-1; TRBD1 matches 10 bases. The CDR3 is 13 amino acids. Per germline, CDR1 SQVTM and CDR2 ANQGSEA. With V trimmed by 5 bases and J by 7 bases, 2 bases remained unmatched.

This clone has a count of ten or more. This chain uses TRBV7-3 with TRBJ1-5; D is ambiguous. The CDR3 contains 15 residues. Germline V gene lookup returns CDR1 SGHTA and CDR2 FQGTGA. The ends were cut back, 11 bases at V and 1 base at J, with 18 bases in the middle. This chain's CDR3 is CAPSLRHPSNQPQHF. The DNA of the CDR3 is TGTGCCCCAAGCTTGAGACATCCGAGCAATCAGCCCCAGCATTTT.

The sample holds many counts of this clone. V is TRBV6-5 and J is TRBJ1-5; D gene ambiguous. The CDR3 consists of 13 residues. Germline V CDR1 and CDR2: MNHEY, SVGAGI. V was trimmed by 5 bases and J by 0 bases, leaving 5 bases between them. This CDR3 reads CASSLRSNQPQHF. CDR3 nucleotides: TGTGCCAGCAGTCTACGTAGCAATCAGCCCCAGCATTTT.

This clone was seen many times. The chain combines TRBV5-4 with TRBJ2-7; TRBD2 aligns across 14 bases. J was trimmed by 6 bases and V by 2 bases; bases with no gene match: 7. Germline-derived CDR1 and CDR2 are SGHNT and YYREEE (reference sequence). The CDR3 sequence is 16 residues long. The CDR3 DNA follows: TGTGCCAGCAGCTTTGGACTAGCGGGGGGATTGTCCGAGCAGTACTTC. It is translated as CASSFGLAGGLSEQYF. Full variable domain (missing parts from reference TRBV5-4 and TRBJ2-7): ETGVTQSPTHLIKTRGQQVTLRCSSQSGHNTVSWYQQALGQGPQFIFQYYREEENGRGNFPPRFSGLQFPNYSSELNVNALELDDSALYLCASSFGLAGGLSEQYFGPGTRLTVT.

The sample holds many counts of this clone. The rearrangement joins TRBV5-6 to TRBJ2-3; no clear D. Trimming left V 4 bases short and J 5 bases short, with 5 bases between. CDR1 and CDR2 from the germline V gene are SGHDT and YYEEEE. The CDR3 is 11 residues long. The CDR3 DNA sequence: TGTGCCAGCAGCATCAGAGATACGCAGTATTTT. The encoded protein is CASSIRDTQYF.

Ten or more counts support this clone. V gene TRBV2 combines with J gene TRBJ2-3; 10 positions agree with TRBD1. The germline gives CDR1 SNHLY, CDR2 FYNNEI. CDR3 size: 15 residues. V was clipped by 6 bases and J by 3 bases; unmatched bases: 6. CDR3 protein: CASRGQGGRTDTQYF. CDR3 bases: TGTGCCAGCAGAGGACAGGGGGGGAGGACAGATACGCAGTATTTT.

There are a few counts of this clone. The CDR3 DNA sequence: TGTGCCAGCCCGGGAAACTTGACAGGGGTGCCCTACGAGCAGTACTTC. Translating gives CASPGNLTGVPYEQYF. This chain links TRBV5-6 with TRBJ2-5; 8 nucleotides match TRBD1. The DNA end lines up better with TRBJ2-7; the J call may be wrong. Germline values: CDR1 SGHDT, CDR2 YYEEEE. CDR3 length equals 16 residues.

This clone was seen ten or more times. The V and J genes are TRBV5-1 and TRBJ2-5, with 8 bases fitting TRBD1. J was trimmed by 4 bases and V by 0 bases; bases with no gene match: 5. This CDR3 spans 15 amino acids. Per the germline V gene, CDR1 is SGHRS and CDR2 is YFSETQ. The chain's CDR3 is CASSLDRTGPETQYF. CDR3 DNA: TGCGCCAGCAGCTTGGACCGGACAGGGCCAGAGACCCAGTACTTC.